The source of this T cell receptor (beta chain) is a study of response to subunit inactivated influenza vaccine. General study points: After each seasonal influenza vaccination, few new T cells are recruited, the authors suggested.

V lost 4 bases and J lost 4; bases outside the gene matches: 7. From germline, CDR1 is ENHRY and CDR2 SYGVKD. This CDR3 has 15 amino acids. This clonotype was seen more than once but under ten times. What it binds is not known. MiXCR, applied by TCRdb to the RT-PCR reads, yields one record per CDR3 protein. The sample holds under 850,000 distinct CDR3 sequences, approximately 18% seen once. This chain uses TRBV10-3 with TRBJ2-3; 8 nucleotides align to TRBD2. The clonotype originates from a man aged 50-59 years who received an inactivated influenza vaccine. This material consisted of PBMCs from blood, taken 5 to 6 days after vaccination. The chain's CDR3 is CAISGGGGPADTQYF. In nucleotides, the CDR3 is TGTGCCATCAGTGGAGGCGGGGGGCCGGCAGATACGCAGTATTTT.